The 6 T cell receptor beta chains below were found in one sample sequenced in a study of cytomegalovirus exposure and HLA in healthy donors. The primer mix had 60 Vbeta and 13 Jbeta primers. Measured with immunoSEQ multiplex PCR; TCRdb has only the in-frame clones, and not every one. The profile shows more than 150,000 clones, 75% to 85% of them singletons. Sequencing input: PBMCs. The receptors originated from a boy aged 5-17 years in good health and CMV-seronegative.

This clone was detected only once. This chain connects TRBV4-1 to TRBJ1-2; TRBD1 might be the D (6 bases). This CDR3 contains 13 residues. Germline V gene sequence: CDR1 MGHRA, CDR2 YSYEKL. Trimming stripped 2 bases from V and 6 bases from J, with 10 bases between. CDR3 DNA sequence: TGCGCCAGCAGCCAAACAGGGTCGGATGGCTACACCTTC. It is translated as CASSQTGSDGYTF.

In its sample, this clone was seen a few times. The chain recombines TRBV14 with TRBJ2-3; TRBD1 matches at 8 bases. This CDR3 has 15 residues. The ends lost 6 bases at V and 1 base at J; junction bases unmatched: 6. Germline loops: CDR1 SGHDN, CDR2 FVKESK. The DNA for the CDR3 is TGTGCCAGCAGACCTACAGGGGGAGGCACAGATACGCAGTATTTT. This sequence encodes CASRPTGGGTDTQYF.

The chain links TRBV14 to TRBJ2-1; possibly TRBD1 for D (6 bases). V dropped 7 bases and J dropped 5 bases, with 18 bases sitting between them. Germline CDR1 reads SGHDN; CDR2 reads FVKESK. This CDR3 region has 15 residues. This CDR3 is CASTPQSGQNNEQFF. The CDR3 DNA reads as TGTGCCAGCACCCCGCAGAGCGGACAGAACAATGAGCAGTTCTTC. The complete variable domain, with remaining parts taken from reference TRBV14 and TRBJ2-1, reads EAGVTQFPSHSVIEKGQTVTLRCDPISGHDNLYWYRRVMGKEIKFLLHFVKESKQDESGMPNNRFLAERTGGTYSTLKVQPAELEDSGVYFCASTPQSGQNNEQFFGPGTRLTVL.

The chain links TRBV11-2 to TRBJ1-1; D is ambiguous. The CDR3 extends over 14 amino acids. Germline V lookup: CDR1 SGHAT, CDR2 FQNNGV. The V end was cut by 0 bases, the J end by 6 bases, with 11 bases between. The CDR3 nucleotides read TGTGCCAGCAGCTTAGATCGGGTGGATTCTGAAGCTTTCTTT. Amino acid sequence: CASSLDRVDSEAFF.

J is TRBJ2-3 and V is TRBV15, with 7 bases that match TRBD2. The V segment lost 0 bases and the J segment 4 bases; nucleotides outside the gene matches: 16. The germline V gene encodes CDR1 LNHNV and CDR2 YYDKDF (reference sequence). The CDR3 is 19 residues long. The CDR3 DNA sequence: TGTGCCACCAGCAGAGATCCTCCGGGAGGCCTGGGGGGACCAGATACGCAGTATTTT. Protein sequence: CATSRDPPGGLGGPDTQYF.

The chain is built from TRBV5-6 and TRBJ1-1, with 10 nucleotides matching TRBD1. The CDR3 is 17 residues long. Germline assignment: CDR1 SGHDT and CDR2 YYEEEE. Trimming cost V 5 bases and J 0 bases; bases outside gene matches: 10. The CDR3 is CASRTRTGGFMNTEAFF. The CDR3 nucleotides are TGTGCCAGCAGGACCCGGACAGGGGGTTTCATGAACACTGAAGCTTTCTTT.